This TCR beta chain emerged from a study of T cell repertoires in cytomegalovirus infection. Across the whole study: A matching HLA type, together with CMV infection, was signaled by public TCR beta signatures. Study-wide findings and caveats: Clonotypes of TCR beta that were HLA-C-restricted and CMV-specific dominated the ex vivo response.

This clonotype was counted only a few times. Its antigen is still unknown. Compared with germline, one end of the junction differs, possibly owing to a read error. TCRdb reprocessed the reads via MiXCR and lists one record per CDR3 protein. The sample shows under 800,000 distinct CDR3 sequences, 24% of them seen only once. From germline, CDR1 is MNHNY and CDR2 SVGAGI (reference sequence). The CDR3 totals 14 residues. Sequenced: CD8+ T cells from PBMCs. This receptor was obtained from a human donor in good health (CMV status not recorded). Some clones in this sample may be carry-over from other donors' samples. The V call is TRBV6-6, the J call TRBJ2-5, with 8 nucleotides matching TRBD1. Here the CDR3 reads CASSYSNREAGGGF. Written as DNA, the CDR3 is TGTGCCAGCAGTTACTCGAATAGGGAGGCAGGGGGCGGATTC.